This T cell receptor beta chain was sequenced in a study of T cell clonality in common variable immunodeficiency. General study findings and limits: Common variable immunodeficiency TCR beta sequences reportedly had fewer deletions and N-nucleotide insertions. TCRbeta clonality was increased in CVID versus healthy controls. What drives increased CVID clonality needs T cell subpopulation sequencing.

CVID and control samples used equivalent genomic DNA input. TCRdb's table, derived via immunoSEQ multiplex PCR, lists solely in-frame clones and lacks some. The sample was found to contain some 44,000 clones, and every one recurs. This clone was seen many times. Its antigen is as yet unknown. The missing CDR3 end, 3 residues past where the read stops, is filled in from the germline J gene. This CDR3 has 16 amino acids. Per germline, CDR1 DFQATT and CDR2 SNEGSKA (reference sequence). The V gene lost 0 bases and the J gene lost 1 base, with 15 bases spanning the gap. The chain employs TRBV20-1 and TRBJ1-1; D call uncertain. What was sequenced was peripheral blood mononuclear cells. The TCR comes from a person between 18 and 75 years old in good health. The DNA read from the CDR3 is TGCAGTGCTAGAGAACTGGGCCGCCGTGGGAACACTGAA. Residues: CSARELGRRGNTE. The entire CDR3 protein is CSARELGRRGNTEAFF.